This TCR beta chain came from a study of T cells in Graves' hyperthyroidism and ophthalmopathy. Turning to the study itself: Initial diagnosis, before any treatment, was when peripheral blood was collected.

Study-wide points: Ophthalmopathy and stable hyperthyroidism were separated by a 13 V-J model.

TCR beta CDR3 sequences were amplified from RNA transcripts. A first-round RT-PCR of the TCR CDR3 used the HTBI primer set. In TCRdb, the multiplex PCR reads were re-called with MiXCR into one record per CDR3 protein. The data hold approximately 870,000 distinct CDR3 sequences, with 38% observed a single time. This clonotype has more than one count but fewer than ten. Its antigen is unidentified. The CDR3 runs 16 residues. V dropped 11 bases and J dropped 5; count of bases not matched to a gene: 19. The V gene's germline CDR1 is MNHNS and CDR2 SASEGT. Sequences were obtained from blood. This receptor was obtained from a man aged 18 to 29 with Graves' hyperthyroidism. The V gene is TRBV6-1, the J gene TRBJ2-5; 8 bases fit TRBD1. CDR3 sequence reads: CASDAGGAFLGETQYF. In DNA, the CDR3 is TGTGCCTCAGACGCAGGGGGCGCGTTTCTCGGGGAGACCCAGTACTTC.